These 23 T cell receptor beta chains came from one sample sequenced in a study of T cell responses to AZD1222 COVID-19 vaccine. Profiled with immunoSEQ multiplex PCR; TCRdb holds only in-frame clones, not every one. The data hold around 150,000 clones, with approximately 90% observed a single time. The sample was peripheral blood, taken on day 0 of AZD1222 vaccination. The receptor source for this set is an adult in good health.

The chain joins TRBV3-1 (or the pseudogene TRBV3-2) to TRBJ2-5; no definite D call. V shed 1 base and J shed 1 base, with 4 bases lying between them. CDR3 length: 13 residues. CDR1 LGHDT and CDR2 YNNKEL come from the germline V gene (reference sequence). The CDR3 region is CASSQGVQETQYF. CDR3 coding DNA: TGTGCCAGCAGCCAAGGCGTCCAAGAGACCCAGTACTTC.

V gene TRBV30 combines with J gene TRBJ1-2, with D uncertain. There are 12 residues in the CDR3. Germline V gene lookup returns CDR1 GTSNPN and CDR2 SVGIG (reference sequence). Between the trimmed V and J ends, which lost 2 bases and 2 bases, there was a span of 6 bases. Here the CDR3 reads CAWSYGNYGYTF. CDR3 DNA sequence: TGTGCCTGGAGTTACGGGAACTATGGCTACACCTTC.

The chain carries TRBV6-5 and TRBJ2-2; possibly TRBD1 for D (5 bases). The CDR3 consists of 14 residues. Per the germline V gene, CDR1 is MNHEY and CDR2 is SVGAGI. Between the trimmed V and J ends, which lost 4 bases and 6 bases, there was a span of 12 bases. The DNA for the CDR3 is TGTGCCAGCAGTTCTACAGGAATTCCCGGGGAGCTGTTTTTT. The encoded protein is CASSSTGIPGELFF.

CDR3 protein: CASSSSRQGVVYNSPLHF. CDR3 in DNA: TGTGCCAGCAGTTCCTCCCGGCAGGGGGTAGTCTATAATTCACCCCTCCACTTT. The chain joins TRBV28 to TRBJ1-6; 7 nucleotides line up with TRBD1. The germline V gene has CDR1 MDHEN and CDR2 SYDVKM. The CDR3 has 18 amino acids. Unmatched junction bases numbered 12, after V lost 4 bases and J lost 3 bases.

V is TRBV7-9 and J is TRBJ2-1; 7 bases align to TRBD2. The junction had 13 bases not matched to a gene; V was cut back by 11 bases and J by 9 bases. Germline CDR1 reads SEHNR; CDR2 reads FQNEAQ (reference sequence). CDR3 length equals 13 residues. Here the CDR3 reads CAVLAADNGEQFF. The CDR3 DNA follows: TGTGCCGTTCTAGCGGCGGATAATGGTGAGCAGTTCTTC.

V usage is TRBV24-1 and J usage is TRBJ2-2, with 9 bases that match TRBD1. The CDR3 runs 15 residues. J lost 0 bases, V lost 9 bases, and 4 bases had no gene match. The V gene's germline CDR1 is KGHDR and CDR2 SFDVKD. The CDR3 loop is CATGDRDPNTGELFF. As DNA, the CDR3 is TGTGCCACCGGGGACAGGGATCCGAACACCGGGGAGCTGTTTTTT.

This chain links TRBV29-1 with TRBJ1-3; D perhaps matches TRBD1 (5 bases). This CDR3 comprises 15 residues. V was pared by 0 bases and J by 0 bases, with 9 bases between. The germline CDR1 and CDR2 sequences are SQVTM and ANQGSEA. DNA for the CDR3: TGCAGCGTTGAAGATTGGGGCAACTCTGGAAACACCATATATTTT. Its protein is CSVEDWGNSGNTIYF. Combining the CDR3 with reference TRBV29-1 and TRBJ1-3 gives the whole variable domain SAVISQKPSRDICQRGTSLTIQCQVDSQVTMMFWYRQQPGQSLTLIATANQGSEATYESGFVIDKFPISRPNLTFSTLTVSNMSPEDSSIYLCSVEDWGNSGNTIYFGEGSWLTVV.

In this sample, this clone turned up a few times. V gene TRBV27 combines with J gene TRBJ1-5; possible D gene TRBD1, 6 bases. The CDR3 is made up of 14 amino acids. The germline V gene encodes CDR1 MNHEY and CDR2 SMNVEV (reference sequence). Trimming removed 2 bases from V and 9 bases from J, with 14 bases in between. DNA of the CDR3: TGTGCCAGCAGTTTAGGGCGGCAGGGGAGGCCCCAGCATTTT. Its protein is CASSLGRQGRPQHF.

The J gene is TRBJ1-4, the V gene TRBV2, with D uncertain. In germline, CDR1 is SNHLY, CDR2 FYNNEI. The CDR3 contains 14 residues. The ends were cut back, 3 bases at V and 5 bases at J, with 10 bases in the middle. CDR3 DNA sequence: TGTGCCAGCAGTGAGTGGGGAAAGAATGAAAAACTGTTTTTT. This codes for CASSEWGKNEKLFF.

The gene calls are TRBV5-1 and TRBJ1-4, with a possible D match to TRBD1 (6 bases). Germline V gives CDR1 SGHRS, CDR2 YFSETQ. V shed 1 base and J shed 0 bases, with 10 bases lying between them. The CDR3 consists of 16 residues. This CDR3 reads CASSLTGPATNEKLFF. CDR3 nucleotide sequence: TGCGCCAGCAGCTTGACAGGGCCTGCAACTAATGAAAAACTGTTTTTT.

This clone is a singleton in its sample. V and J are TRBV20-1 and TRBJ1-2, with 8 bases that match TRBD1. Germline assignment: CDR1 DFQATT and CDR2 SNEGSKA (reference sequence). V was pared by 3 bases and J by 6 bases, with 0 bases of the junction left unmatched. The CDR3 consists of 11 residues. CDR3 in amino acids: CSASRGHGYTF. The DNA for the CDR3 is TGCAGTGCTAGCAGGGGGCATGGCTACACCTTC.

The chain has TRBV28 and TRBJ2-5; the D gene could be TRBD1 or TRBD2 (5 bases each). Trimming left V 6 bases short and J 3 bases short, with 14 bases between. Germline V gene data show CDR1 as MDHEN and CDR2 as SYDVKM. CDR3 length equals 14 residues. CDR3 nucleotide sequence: TGTGCCAGCAGCCCCGCCGGGGCCGAAGAGACCCAGTACTTC. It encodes CASSPAGAEETQYF.

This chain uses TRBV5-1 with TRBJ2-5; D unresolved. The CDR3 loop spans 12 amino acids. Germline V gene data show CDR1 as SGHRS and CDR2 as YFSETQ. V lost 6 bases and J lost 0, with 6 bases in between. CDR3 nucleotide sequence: TGCGCCAGCACTACTGACCAAGAGACCCAGTACTTC. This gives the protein CASTTDQETQYF.

The CDR3 DNA follows: TGCGCCAGCAGCTCTACACCCAGTACAGTAAGACTCGGGGTGAACACTGAAGCTTTCTTT. Protein product: CASSSTPSTVRLGVNTEAFF. The chain combines TRBV5-1 with TRBJ1-1; D gene uncertain. CDR3 length: 20 amino acids. V was trimmed by 3 bases and J by 0 bases, leaving 27 bases between them. Germline CDR1 and CDR2: SGHRS and YFSETQ.

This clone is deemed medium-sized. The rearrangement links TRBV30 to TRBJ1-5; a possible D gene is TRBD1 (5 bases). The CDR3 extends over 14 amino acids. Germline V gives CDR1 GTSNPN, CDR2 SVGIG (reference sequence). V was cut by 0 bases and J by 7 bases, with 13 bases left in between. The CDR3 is CAWSVPRGYQPQHF. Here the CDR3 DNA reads TGTGCCTGGAGTGTACCCCGGGGGTACCAGCCCCAGCATTTT.

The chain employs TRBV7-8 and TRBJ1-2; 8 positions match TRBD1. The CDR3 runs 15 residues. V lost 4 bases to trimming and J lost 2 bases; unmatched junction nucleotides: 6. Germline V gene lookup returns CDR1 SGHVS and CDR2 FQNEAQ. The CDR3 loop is CASSSRTGLNYGYTF. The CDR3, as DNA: TGTGCCAGCAGCTCCCGGACAGGGTTGAACTATGGCTACACCTTC.

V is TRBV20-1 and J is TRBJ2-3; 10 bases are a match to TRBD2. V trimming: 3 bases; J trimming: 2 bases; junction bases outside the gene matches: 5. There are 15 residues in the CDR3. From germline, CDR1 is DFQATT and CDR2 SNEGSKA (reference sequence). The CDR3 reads CSASALAGHTDTQYF. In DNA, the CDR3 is TGCAGTGCTAGTGCACTAGCGGGGCACACAGATACGCAGTATTTT.

CDR3 coding DNA: TGTGCCAGCAGTGGGGCAGCGATCTCTGGAAACACCATATATTTT. Its protein is CASSGAAISGNTIYF. The chain couples TRBV25-1 to TRBJ1-3, with D unresolved. The V end was cut by 4 bases, the J end by 0 bases, with 10 bases between. Germline-derived CDR1 and CDR2 are MGHDK and SYGVNS. The CDR3 length is 15 residues.

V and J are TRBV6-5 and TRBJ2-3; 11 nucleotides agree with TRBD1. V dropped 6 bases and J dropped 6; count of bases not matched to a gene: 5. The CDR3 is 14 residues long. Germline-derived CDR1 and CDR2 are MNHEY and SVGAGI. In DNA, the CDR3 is TGTGCCAGCAGGGACAGGGGGCTGGGGGATACGCAGTATTTT. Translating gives CASRDRGLGDTQYF.

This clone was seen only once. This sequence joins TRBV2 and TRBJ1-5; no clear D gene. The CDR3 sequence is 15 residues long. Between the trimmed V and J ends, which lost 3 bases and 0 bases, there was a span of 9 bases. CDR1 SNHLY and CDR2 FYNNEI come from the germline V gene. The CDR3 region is CASSDGEYSNQPQHF. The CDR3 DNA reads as TGTGCCAGCAGTGATGGGGAGTATAGCAATCAGCCCCAGCATTTT.

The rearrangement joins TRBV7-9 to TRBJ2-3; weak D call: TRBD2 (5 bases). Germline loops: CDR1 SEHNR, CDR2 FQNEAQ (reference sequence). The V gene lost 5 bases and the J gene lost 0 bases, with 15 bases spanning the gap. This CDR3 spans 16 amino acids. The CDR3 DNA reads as TGTGCCAGCAGCCCGGGGTATTATCCTAGCACAGATACGCAGTATTTT. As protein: CASSPGYYPSTDTQYF.

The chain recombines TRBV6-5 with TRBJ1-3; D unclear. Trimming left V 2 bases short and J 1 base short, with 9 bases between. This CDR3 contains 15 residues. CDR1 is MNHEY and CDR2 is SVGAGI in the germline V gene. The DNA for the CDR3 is TGTGCCAGCAGTTACGGGAGCATGTCTGGAAACACCATATATTTT. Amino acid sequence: CASSYGSMSGNTIYF.

The CDR3 protein is CASSLDSPDSLGEKLFF. CDR3 in DNA: TGTGCCAGCAGCTTAGATAGTCCTGACAGTCTTGGTGAAAAACTGTTTTTT. The chain uses TRBV11-2 and TRBJ1-4; D might be TRBD1 (5 bases). Trimming shortened V by 0 bases and J by 7 bases, and 18 bases separated the two germline ends. This CDR3 is 17 amino acids long. The germline CDR1 and CDR2 sequences are SGHAT and FQNNGV.